The 13 T cell receptor beta chains reported below all come from one sample, sequenced in a study of blood T cell repertoires in COVID-19. The repertoire was sequenced with immunoSEQ multiplex PCR; TCRdb's copy has only in-frame clones and lacks some. Of approximately 240,000 clones listed, approximately 82% were seen once; the top ten hold roughly 4.9%. The sequenced sample was peripheral blood. The receptors derive from a woman aged 80 or over with active or convalescent COVID-19.

The chain links TRBV5-1 to TRBJ1-4; D gene uncertain. Germline V CDR1 and CDR2: SGHRS, YFSETQ. With 0 bases removed from V and 4 bases from J, the gap between germline ends came to 16 bases. The CDR3 totals 17 residues. This chain's CDR3 is CASSLEGGPGINEKLFF. CDR3 DNA: TGCGCCAGCAGCTTGGAAGGTGGCCCGGGAATTAATGAAAAACTGTTTTTT.

V usage is TRBV5-1 and J usage is TRBJ2-7; 9 positions match TRBD1. This CDR3 region has 14 residues. V gave up 5 bases and J gave up 7 bases; unmatched junction bases: 10. The germline V gene has CDR1 SGHRS and CDR2 YFSETQ. Here the CDR3 reads CASSTGTGRREQYF. CDR3 DNA: TGCGCCAGCAGTACAGGGACAGGGCGGAGAGAGCAGTACTTC.

This chain connects TRBV7-9 to TRBJ1-2; no reliable D call. This CDR3 spans 11 amino acids. Between the trimmed V and J ends, which lost 8 bases and 3 bases, there was a span of 7 bases. Germline values: CDR1 SEHNR, CDR2 FQNEAQ (reference sequence). This chain's CDR3 is CASSRDYGYTF. CDR3 DNA sequence: TGTGCCAGCTCACGGGACTATGGCTACACCTTC. The variable domain in full, with the rest retrieved from reference TRBV7-9 and TRBJ1-2, is DTGVSQNPRHKITKRGQNVTFRCDPISEHNRLYWYRQTLGQGPEFLTYFQNEAQLEKSRLLSDRFSAERPKGSFSTLEIQRTEQGDSAMYLCASSRDYGYTFGSGTRLTVV.

The chain has TRBV20-1 and TRBJ1-2; no clear D gene. Per germline, CDR1 DFQATT and CDR2 SNEGSKA (reference sequence). There are 11 residues in the CDR3. In DNA, the CDR3 is TGCGGATGTGGGAGGGATCGCGGCTACACCTTC. Its translation: CGCGRDRGYTF.

This clone was detected only once. V is TRBV30 and J is TRBJ2-2, with no clear D. Germline V gene data show CDR1 as GTSNPN and CDR2 as SVGIG (reference sequence). V dropped 3 bases and J dropped 1 base, with 12 bases sitting between them. This CDR3 comprises 15 residues. DNA for the CDR3: TGTGCCTGGAGCGCCTTTACATGGAACACCGGGGAGCTGTTTTTT. Protein: CAWSAFTWNTGELFF.

The V call is TRBV5-1, the J call TRBJ1-5; the D gene is possibly TRBD1 (5 bases). Germline V gene lookup returns CDR1 SGHRS and CDR2 YFSETQ. This CDR3 has 14 residues. Trimming took 0 bases from V and 7 from J, leaving 11 bases between them. CDR3 protein: CASSLDTGAQPQHF. The CDR3 DNA is TGCGCCAGCAGCTTGGATACAGGAGCCCAGCCCCAGCATTTT.

The chain couples TRBV19 to TRBJ1-2; 9 bases are shared with TRBD1. The trim removed 6 bases at V and 5 bases at J, leaving 13 bases unmatched. CDR1 is LNHDA, CDR2 SQIVND, per germline (reference sequence). The CDR3 runs to 16 residues. The CDR3 is CASSPTPGQGIYGYTF. CDR3 DNA sequence: TGTGCCAGTAGCCCTACCCCGGGACAGGGAATATATGGCTACACCTTC.

V gene TRBV28 combines with J gene TRBJ1-6; D ambiguous. CDR1 and CDR2 from the germline V gene are MDHEN and SYDVKM. Trimming took 7 bases from V and 6 from J, leaving 16 bases between them. The CDR3 spans 15 residues. The CDR3 coding sequence is TGTGCCAGCATTATGTCGCTTCGGGGTAATTCACCCCTCCACTTT. Protein: CASIMSLRGNSPLHF.

The chain couples TRBV12-3 or TRBV12-4 to TRBJ1-1, with D perhaps TRBD1 (6 bases). The CDR3 sequence is 13 residues long. V lost 1 base, J lost 8 bases, and 11 bases lay in between. The CDR3 coding sequence is TGTGCCAGCAGTTTAGGTCAAGGGGGAGAAGCTTTCTTT. This gives the protein CASSLGQGGEAFF.

This clone appeared a single time. The sample carries other DNA sequences with the same CDR3. V usage is TRBV11-2 and J usage is TRBJ2-7, with 7 bases matching TRBD1. This CDR3 has 12 residues. The germline CDR1 and CDR2 sequences are SGHAT and FQNNGV. Unmatched junction bases numbered 2, after V lost 5 bases and J lost 4 bases. As DNA, the CDR3 is TGTGCCAGCAGCCGACAGGGATACGAGCAGTACTTC. This encodes CASSRQGYEQYF.

The chain uses TRBV19 and TRBJ1-5; D not certain. The V end was cut by 3 bases, the J end by 1 base, with 7 bases between. Germline lookup yields CDR1 LNHDA and CDR2 SQIVND (reference sequence). This CDR3 comprises 14 residues. The DNA of the CDR3 is TGTGCCAGTAGTATGAGGGAAAGCAATCAGCCCCAGCATTTT. Translating gives CASSMRESNQPQHF.

The chain has TRBV7-2 and TRBJ2-1, with D perhaps matching TRBD1 (5 bases). The CDR3 loop spans 15 amino acids. Trimming cost V 6 bases and J 0 bases, with 12 bases left between them. Germline values: CDR1 SGHTA, CDR2 FQGNSA. The CDR3 region is CASRWTSDSYNEQFF. The CDR3 nucleotides are TGTGCCAGCAGATGGACAAGTGACTCCTACAATGAGCAGTTCTTC.

The rearrangement links TRBV11-3 to TRBJ2-3, with 14 bases matching TRBD2. Germline lookup yields CDR1 SGHNT and CDR2 YENEEA. V lost 5 bases to trimming and J lost 3 bases; unmatched junction nucleotides: 4. The CDR3 is made up of 16 amino acids. CDR3 loop: CASSPRTSGGTDTQYF. CDR3 nucleotides: TGTGCCAGCAGCCCCAGGACTAGCGGGGGGACAGATACGCAGTATTTT.